This T cell receptor beta chain comes out of a study of blood T cell repertoires in COVID-19. The overall study: Specimens from acute and convalescent COVID-19 originated in the United States, Italy and Spain. PBMCs, B-cell-depleted T cells, or T cells provided the cDNA or gDNA that made up the material.

Authors' analysis steps: It was from reference gene primer amplification that nucleated cell counts were estimated. Profiled with immunoSEQ multiplex PCR; TCRdb holds only in-frame clones, not every one. V, J and clone size derive from that table, while D and trimming were established from the DNA sequence. The data show tens of thousands of clones, less than 95% seen once. Germline CDR1 is SQVTM and CDR2 is ANQGSEA. V was pared by 3 bases and J by 9 bases, with 5 bases between. The CDR3 runs to 9 residues. The V gene is TRBV29-1, the J gene TRBJ1-2, with D uncertain. The TCR was taken from a young man with COVID-19, enrolled during active disease. Sequenced material: peripheral blood. The CDR3 DNA is TGCAGCGTTGACGGTAGCTACACCTTC. Residues: CSVDGSYTF. The full variable domain, rest sourced from reference TRBV29-1 and TRBJ1-2, is SAVISQKPSRDICQRGTSLTIQCQVDSQVTMMFWYRQQPGQSLTLIATANQGSEATYESGFVIDKFPISRPNLTFSTLTVSNMSPEDSSIYLCSVDGSYTFGSGTRLTVV.